This TCR beta chain was sequenced in a study of blood T cell repertoires in COVID-19. Study in general: Sample material is recorded as cDNA or gDNA derived from T cells, B-cell-depleted T cells, or PBMCs.

Sequencing was performed with immunoSEQ multiplex PCR; in TCRdb, only in-frame clones are kept and a portion is missing. The table has hundreds of thousands of clones, 65% to 85% seen once. This CDR3 region has 15 residues. Losses at the gene ends were 4 bases for V and 4 bases for J; bases not matched to a gene: 6. Germline V CDR1 and CDR2: MNHNY, SVGAGI (reference sequence). This clonotype was obtained from a woman of 80 years or more with acute or convalescent COVID-19. The sequenced sample consisted of peripheral blood. The V and J genes are TRBV6-6 and TRBJ2-1; 8 nucleotides align to TRBD1. The CDR3 DNA is TGTGCCAGCAGTTCAGGGGACAGGTTATACAATGAGCAGTTCTTC. Amino acids: CASSSGDRLYNEQFF.